Below are 9 T cell receptor beta chains sequenced from a single sample in a study of post-analysis software for immune sequencing data. Study outcomes and limitations: Among five TRBV segments more frequent in patients than controls were TRBV5-6, TRBV5-1 and TRBV20-1.

These receptors have no known antigen. Researchers reported that TCR beta cDNA libraries carried unique molecular identifiers. TCRdb recomputed calls from the PCR reads with MiXCR, one row per CDR3 protein. The sample gives 740,000 or so distinct CDR3 sequences, about 53% of which show up once; 4.6% is in the top ten. The sequencing sample was made of blood. Receptor source: a girl aged 5 to 17 with multiple sclerosis.

This chain uses TRBV5-6 with TRBJ2-1; TRBD1 matches 9 bases. The J segment lost 6 bases and the V segment lost 4 bases, leaving 11 bases of the junction unmatched. The germline gives CDR1 SGHDT, CDR2 YYEEEE. The CDR3 has 16 residues. In nucleotides, the CDR3 is TGTGCCAGCAGCCTGAAAAACAGGGGGCGCATCAATGAGCAGTTCTTC. Encoded protein: CASSLKNRGRINEQFF. Complete variable domain (other parts from reference TRBV5-6 and TRBJ2-1): DAGVTQSPTHLIKTRGQQVTLRCSPKSGHDTVSWYQQALGQGPQFIFQYYEEEERQRGNFPDRFSGHQFPNYSSELNVNALLLGDSALYLCASSLKNRGRINEQFFGPGTRLTVL.

In its sample, this clonotype was seen a few times. A much larger clone lies one base from this, so it may be a read error. This chain uses TRBV4-1 with TRBJ2-5; the D is unclear. Germline V gene data show CDR1 as MGHRA and CDR2 as YSYEKL. The CDR3 has 15 residues. The CDR3 region is CGSSQDPSFQETQYF. The CDR3 nucleotides are TGCGGCAGCAGCCAAGATCCGTCCTTCCAAGAGACCCAGTACTTC.

The chain combines TRBV5-4 with TRBJ2-7; a possible D gene is TRBD1 (6 bases). This CDR3 is built from 14 residues. Per the germline V gene, CDR1 is SGHNT and CDR2 is YYREEE (reference sequence). Trimming shortened V by 4 bases and J by 1 base, and 12 bases separated the two germline ends. The CDR3 is CASSQRQASYEQYF. The CDR3 coding sequence is TGTGCCAGCAGCCAAAGACAGGCTTCCTACGAGCAGTACTTC.

This clonotype was picked up one time. V usage is TRBV7-9 and J usage is TRBJ2-3; 7 bases map to TRBD2. Germline values: CDR1 SEHNR, CDR2 FQNEAQ (reference sequence). The CDR3 is made up of 15 amino acids. V trimming: 3 bases; J trimming: 6 bases; junction bases outside the gene matches: 9. This CDR3 reads CASSFSYGRTDTQYF. CDR3 nucleotides: TGTGCCAGCAGCTTCTCCTACGGGAGGACGGATACGCAGTATTTT.

The rearrangement links TRBV3-1 to TRBJ2-4; maybe TRBD2 (5 bases). The CDR3 consists of 12 residues. Germline V lookup: CDR1 LGHDT, CDR2 YNNKEL (reference sequence). Trimming removed 5 bases from V and 11 bases from J, with 13 bases in between. The DNA for the CDR3 is TGTGCCAGCAGCTCCGGGGAACCTTTTCAGTACTTC. Its protein product is CASSSGEPFQYF.

This clonotype was detected a few times. The junction does not match germline at one end; this may be a read error. The chain employs TRBV7-9 and TRBJ2-7; 8 nucleotides match TRBD1. Looked up from germline, CDR1 is SEHNR and CDR2 is FQNEAQ (reference sequence). The CDR3 sequence is 14 residues long. The CDR3 DNA sequence: TGTGCCTGCAGCGTACAGGGGGGCCCCTACGAGCAGTACTTC. Its translation is CACSVQGGPYEQYF.

This clonotype was seen a few times. This chain uses TRBV11-2 with TRBJ2-7; D tentatively reads TRBD1 or TRBD2 (5 bases each). V shed 5 bases and J shed 5 bases, with 13 bases lying between them. The V gene's germline CDR1 is SGHAT and CDR2 FQNNGV. The CDR3 has 13 amino acids. The CDR3 sequence is CASSPTGTNEQYF. CDR3 in DNA: TGTGCCAGCAGCCCAACCGGGACCAACGAGCAGTACTTC.

V and J are TRBV28 and TRBJ2-1, with 10 bases fitting TRBD2. The ends lost 7 bases at V and 5 bases at J; junction bases unmatched: 5. Germline V CDR1 and CDR2: MDHEN, SYDVKM. The CDR3 has 14 amino acids. CDR3 DNA sequence: TGTGCCAGCACCGGAGGACTAGCGGACAATGAGCAGTTCTTC. This sequence encodes CASTGGLADNEQFF.

This clonotype has more than one count but fewer than ten. The rearrangement links TRBV7-9 to TRBJ1-1; 9 bases map to TRBD1. The J segment lost 12 bases and the V segment lost 5 bases, leaving 10 bases of the junction unmatched. The CDR3 spans 13 residues. Germline-derived CDR1 and CDR2 are SEHNR and FQNEAQ (reference sequence). Here the CDR3 reads CASSDDRGVRTFF. The CDR3 DNA is TGTGCCAGCAGCGACGACAGGGGGGTTCGTACTTTCTTT.